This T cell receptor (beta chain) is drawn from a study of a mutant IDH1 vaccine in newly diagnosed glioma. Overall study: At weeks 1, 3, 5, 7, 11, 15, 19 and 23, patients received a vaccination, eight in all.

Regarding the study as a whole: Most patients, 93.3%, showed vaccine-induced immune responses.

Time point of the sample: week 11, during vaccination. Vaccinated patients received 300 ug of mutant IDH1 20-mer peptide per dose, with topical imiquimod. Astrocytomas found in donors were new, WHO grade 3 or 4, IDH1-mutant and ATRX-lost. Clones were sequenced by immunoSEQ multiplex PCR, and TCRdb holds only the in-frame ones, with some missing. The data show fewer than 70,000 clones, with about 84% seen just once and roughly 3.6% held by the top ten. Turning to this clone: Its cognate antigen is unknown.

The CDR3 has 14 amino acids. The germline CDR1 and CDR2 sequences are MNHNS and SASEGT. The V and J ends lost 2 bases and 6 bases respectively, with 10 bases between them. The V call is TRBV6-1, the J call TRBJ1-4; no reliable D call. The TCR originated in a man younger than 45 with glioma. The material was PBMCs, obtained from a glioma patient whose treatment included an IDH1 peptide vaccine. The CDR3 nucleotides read TGTGCCAGCAGTGAACTGGGTGCCGATGAAAAACTGTTTTTT. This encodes CASSELGADEKLFF.